The 2 T cell receptor beta chains presented below share a single source sample, sequenced in a study of beta chain features in type 1 diabetes. Expressed TCRB transcripts were sequenced after all isolated RNA was converted to cDNA. The protocol was immunoSEQ multiplex PCR, while the TCRdb copy is restricted to in-frame clones and leaves out a portion. The sample holds about 150,000 clones, about 10% seen once. Sequenced sample: naive CD4+ T cells from blood. These receptors originate from a man aged 18-30 years in good health.

The chain links TRBV4-3 to TRBJ2-3; D uncertain. The V gene's germline CDR1 is LGHNA and CDR2 YSLEER. This CDR3 has 12 amino acids. Trimming took 0 bases from V and 5 from J, leaving 3 bases between them. CDR3 amino acids: CASSQDLDTQYF. The CDR3 DNA is TGCGCCAGCAGCCAAGATCTAGATACGCAGTATTTT.

The chain has TRBV6-5 and TRBJ2-7; 14 bases line up with TRBD2. Germline assignment: CDR1 MNHEY and CDR2 SVGAGI. The V segment lost 2 bases and the J segment 4 bases; nucleotides outside the gene matches: 4. The CDR3 sequence is 16 residues long. The DNA of the CDR3 is TGTGCCAGCAGTTACCGGACTAGCGGGGGGTCGTACGAGCAGTACTTC. Its protein is CASSYRTSGGSYEQYF.